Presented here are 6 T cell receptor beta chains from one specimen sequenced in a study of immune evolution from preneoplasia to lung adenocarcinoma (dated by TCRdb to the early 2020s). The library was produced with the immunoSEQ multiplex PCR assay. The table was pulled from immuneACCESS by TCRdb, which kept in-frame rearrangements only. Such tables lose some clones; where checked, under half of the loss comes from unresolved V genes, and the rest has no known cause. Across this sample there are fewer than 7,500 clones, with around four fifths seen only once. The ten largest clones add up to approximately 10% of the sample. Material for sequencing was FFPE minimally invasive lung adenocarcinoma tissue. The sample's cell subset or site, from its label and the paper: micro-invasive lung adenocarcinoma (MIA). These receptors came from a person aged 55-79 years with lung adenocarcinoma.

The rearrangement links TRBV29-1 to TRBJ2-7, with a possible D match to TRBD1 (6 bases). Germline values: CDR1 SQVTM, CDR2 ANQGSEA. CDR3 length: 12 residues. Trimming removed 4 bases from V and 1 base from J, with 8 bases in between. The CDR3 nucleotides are TGCAGCGTTGTCAGGGGTTCCTACGAGCAGTACTTC. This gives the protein CSVVRGSYEQYF.

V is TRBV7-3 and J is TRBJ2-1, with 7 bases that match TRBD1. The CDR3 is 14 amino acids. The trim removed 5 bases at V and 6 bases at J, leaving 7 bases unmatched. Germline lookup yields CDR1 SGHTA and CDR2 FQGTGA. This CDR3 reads CASSRWDSSNEQFF. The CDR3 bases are TGTGCCAGCAGCCGATGGGACAGCTCCAATGAGCAGTTCTTC.

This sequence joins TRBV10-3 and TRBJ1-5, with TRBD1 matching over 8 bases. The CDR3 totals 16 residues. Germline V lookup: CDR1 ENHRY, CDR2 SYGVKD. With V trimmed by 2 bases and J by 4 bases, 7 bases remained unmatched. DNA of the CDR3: TGTGCCATCAGTGAGCCGGGACAGGTAGGAAATCAGCCCCAGCATTTT. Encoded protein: CAISEPGQVGNQPQHF.

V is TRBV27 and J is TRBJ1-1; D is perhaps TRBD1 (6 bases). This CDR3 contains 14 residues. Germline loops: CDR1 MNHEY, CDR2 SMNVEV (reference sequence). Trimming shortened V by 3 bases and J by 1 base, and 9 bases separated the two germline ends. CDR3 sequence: CASSFSGENTEAFF. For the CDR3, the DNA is TGTGCCAGCAGTTTTTCAGGGGAGAACACTGAAGCTTTCTTT.

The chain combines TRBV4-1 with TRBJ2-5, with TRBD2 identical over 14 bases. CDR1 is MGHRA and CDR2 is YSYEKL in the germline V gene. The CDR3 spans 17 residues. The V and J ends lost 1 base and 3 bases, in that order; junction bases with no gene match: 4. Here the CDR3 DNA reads TGCGCCAGCAGCCAAGCCACGGGACTAGCGGGAGAAGAGACCCAGTACTTC. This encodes CASSQATGLAGEETQYF.

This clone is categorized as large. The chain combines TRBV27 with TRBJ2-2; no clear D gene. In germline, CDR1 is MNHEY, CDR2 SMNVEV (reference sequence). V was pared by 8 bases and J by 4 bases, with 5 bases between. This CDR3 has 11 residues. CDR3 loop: CASRFTGELFF. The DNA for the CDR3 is TGTGCCAGCCGGTTCACCGGGGAGCTGTTTTTT.